Included here is one T cell receptor (beta chain) sequence, with context. This entry is derived from a study of spatial heterogeneity in lung cancer. Study overall: Fewer alpha-chain than beta-chain sequences were consistently detected.

Time point indicated: sample taken at primary tumor resection. Researchers sequenced whole RNA taken from tumor, nontumor lung or frozen PBMC without sorting. TCRdb recomputed calls from the 5' RACE reads with MiXCR, one row per CDR3 protein. This sample has tens of thousands of distinct CDR3 sequences, with roughly 13% found just once. Source: PBMCs, taken at surgery. The origin of this receptor is a male donor with early-stage non-small cell lung cancer.

The CDR3 DNA is TGCAGTGCTAGGGGGATCGGACTAGCGGGAGGGATCCCTGGAGAGCAGTACTTC. Residues: CSARGIGLAGGIPGEQYF. The chain joins TRBV20-1 to TRBJ2-7; 15 nucleotides line up with TRBD2. The germline V gene encodes CDR1 DFQATT and CDR2 SNEGSKA (reference sequence). V dropped 3 bases and J dropped 7; count of bases not matched to a gene: 16. The CDR3 totals 18 residues.